This note documents a single T cell receptor beta chain sequence. The specificity of this receptor is unknown. The sample holds no much larger clone one base away, and base qualities are not on file. This specimen belongs to a study of blood T cell repertoires in COVID-19 (dated by TCRdb to 2020 to 2021). Notes on the research overall: Collaborator samples came from the United States, Italy and Spain and covered acute and convalescent phases of COVID-19. The sample metadata nearly always contained a de-identified subject ID, COVID-19 status, age in years and sex. The samples were drawn from the first 160 participants of the ongoing ImmuneRACE study and from over 950 subjects provided by 6 global collaborators. The repertoires were made available in a free public database intended to serve as a resource for research on the immune response to SARS-CoV-2. Subjects who had been exposed to COVID-19, were actively infected with it, or had recovered from it provided the deeply sampled blood TCRbeta repertoires that made up the dataset. Where HLA class I and class II types were available, the types were taken from metadata supplied by the sample provider, not from assay-based typing. The material from the prospective study consisted of cDNA or gDNA derived from T cells, B-cell-depleted T cells, or PBMCs.

General study outcomes and caveats: The amount of clinical and demographic metadata varied by source and participant and was provided uncurated.

TCRbeta CDR3 regions were amplified from genomic DNA by means of the immunoSEQ Assay, a bias-controlled multiplex PCR. In the paper's pipeline: Nucleated cell counts per sample were estimated from amplification of reference gene primers within the assay. To quantify the absolute abundance of each unique TCRbeta CDR3 rearrangement, sequence reads were collapsed and filtered. For each sample, productive Simpson clonality was calculated as the square root of Simpson's diversity index over productive rearrangements. TCRdb took over this immuneACCESS table, retaining in-frame rearrangements with V and J assigned. Such tables are incomplete; in checked studies, under half of the missing clones stem from an unresolved V gene, and the remainder is unexplained. V and J calls and clone size are copied from that table; D and trimming were computed from the DNA. This sample holds about 220,000 clones; 70% to 90% were observed only once. Less than 4.5% of the sample is held by the ten biggest clonotypes.

Participants in the prospective study were aged roughly 18 to 100 years, lived in some 24 United States geographic areas, and enrolled through a virtual design. In the prospective study, participants were assigned to cohorts based on the clinical history participants reported in a screening survey and a study questionnaire. In the prospective study, mobile phlebotomists collected whole blood, serum and a nasopharyngeal or oropharyngeal swab from each participant. Additional blood draws and questionnaires over an approximately 2-month period could optionally be provided by prospective study participants. Prospective study blood samples were shipped either frozen or at room temperature before DNA extraction. There are 15 amino acids in the CDR3, from cysteine to phenylalanine inclusive. The sequence is cut down to CDR3 DNA, 45 bases in frame from base 1. Ends trimmed: V by 5 bases, J by 3 bases; bases unmatched to a gene: 7. Looking up the germline V gene yields CDR1 SGHTA and CDR2 FQGTGA.

Material: PBMCs or T cells enriched from blood (not recorded which). The TCR sequence derives from a woman in her thirties or forties with acute COVID-19. The sequence is built from TRBV7-3 and TRBJ2-3; the central 8 bases match TRBD1. This receptor has the CDR3 CASSQTGQDTDTQYF. In nucleotide form, the sequence is TGTGCCAGCAGCCAAACGGGACAGGATACAGATACGCAGTATTTT.